This T cell receptor beta chain is drawn from a study of cytomegalovirus exposure and HLA in healthy donors. Study-wide results and caveats: According to a subsequent analysis, TCR clusters from the first cohort were inclined to appear together in the 120 validation repertoires.

As for this clone: Its specificity is not known.

The donors were members of the validation cohort, which comprised around 110 subjects and was separate from the first cohort of some 680 subjects. The V gene lost 3 bases and the J gene lost 2 bases, with 9 bases spanning the gap. The CDR3 has 14 residues. Germline V gene lookup returns CDR1 SGHVS and CDR2 FNYEAQ. Assay: immunoSEQ multiplex PCR; the TCRdb copy retains only in-frame clones and omits some. Among 150,000 to 200,000 clones, 87% were seen once, and the ten largest hold more than 1.2%. This chain joins TRBV7-6 and TRBJ2-3; no firm D call. This clonotype originated in a woman aged 25 to 45 in good health and CMV-seronegative. The sequencing input was PBMCs. CDR3 bases: TGTGCCAGCAGCTTTGAGAGATACACAGATACGCAGTATTTT. Its protein product is CASSFERYTDTQYF.